The rows below give T cell receptor beta chains drawn from one sample of a study of shared clonotypes between healthy human individuals. The method was immunoSEQ multiplex PCR; TCRdb's version includes in-frame clones alone and lacks a portion of them. The sample records roughly 2.1 million clones, approximately 94% being singletons. The sample taken for sequencing was naive CD8+ T cells from PBMCs. Receptors were obtained from a man aged 18 to 30 in good health. Some clones in this sample may be carry-over from other donors' samples. Both conserved end residues are part of each CDR3. D genes are given only for firm matches. Clone size is not always given. Where it is, it says once, few, many or a class for expanded clones.

D gene	V gene	J gene	clone size	CDR3 DNA	CDR3 protein
.	TRBV30	TRBJ2-1	.	TGTGCCTGGATTCCTCGGACCCCACCAAATGAGCAGTTCTTC	CAWIPRTPPNEQFF
.	TRBV4-1	TRBJ2-1	.	TGCGCCAGCAGCCAAGATAGGGATACGATATGGGGTGAGCAGTTCTTC	CASSQDRDTIWGEQFF
TRBD1	TRBV29-1	TRBJ2-1	.	TGCAGCGTTGTAACAGGGGCGTACAATGAGCAGTTCTTC	CSVVTGAYNEQFF
TRBD2	TRBV28	TRBJ2-3	.	TGTGCCAGCAGTAAAAGACTAGCGGGGCTCACAGATACGCAGTATTTT	CASSKRLAGLTDTQYF
.	TRBV15	TRBJ2-3	.	TGTGCCACCAGCAGCCCTGTCAGAATTTCGACAGATACGCAGTATTTT	CATSSPVRISTDTQYF
.	TRBV7-9	TRBJ2-2	.	TGTGCCACCGCGGGACAGAACACCGGGGAGCTGTTTTTT	CATAGQNTGELFF
.	TRBV27	TRBJ2-7	.	TGTGCCAGCAGTTTATCGAGGGGGACTGTTACCTACGAGCAGTACTTC	CASSLSRGTVTYEQYF
.	TRBV5-6	TRBJ2-1	.	TGTGCCAGCAGCTTGGATTGGCCGAGTAATGAGCAGTTCTTC	CASSLDWPSNEQFF
.	TRBV27	TRBJ2-2	.	TGTGCCAGCAGGGCGGGGCTCCTGAACACCGGGGAGCTGTTTTTT	CASRAGLLNTGELFF
.	TRBV27	TRBJ1-1	few	TGTGCCAGCAGCCTAGTGGGGACTGGGAACACTGAAGCTTTCTTT	CASSLVGTGNTEAFF
.	TRBV2	TRBJ2-7	once	TGTGCCAGCAGTGTATATGGCAGCTCCTACGAGCAGTACTTC	CASSVYGSSYEQYF
TRBD1	TRBV5-6	TRBJ1-2	once	TGTGCCAGCAGCTTGATTCAGGGACAGGGCATCTATGGCTACACCTTC	CASSLIQGQGIYGYTF
.	TRBV11-2	TRBJ1-2	.	TGTGCCAGCAGCTTAGATAAAGGAGTCTATGGCTACACCTTC	CASSLDKGVYGYTF
.	TRBV15	TRBJ2-5	.	TGTGCCACCAGCCCCCCGAGGGCCCGGGAGACCCAGTACTTC	CATSPPRARETQYF
.	TRBV19	TRBJ2-1	.	TGTGCCAGTAGTATTGGTGCCAATGAGCAGTTCTTC	CASSIGANEQFF
.	TRBV28	TRBJ2-2	.	TGTGCCAGCTTTGTGCAGGGAAGCACCGGGGAGCTGTTTTTT	CASFVQGSTGELFF
TRBD1	TRBV19	TRBJ1-1	.	TGTGCCAGTAGACGACAGGGCGAGAACACTGAAGCTTTCTTT	CASRRQGENTEAFF
TRBD2	TRBV7-9	TRBJ2-4	.	TGTGCCAGCAGCTCAGGACTAGTTGACATTCAGTACTTC	CASSSGLVDIQYF
.	TRBV7-2	TRBJ1-1	.	TGTGCCAGCAGTCCCCAGGGGCCTTACACTGAAGCTTTCTTT	CASSPQGPYTEAFF
TRBD1	TRBV27	TRBJ1-2	.	TGTGCCAGCAGGACCCGACAGGGAGAGGACTATGGCTACACCTTC	CASRTRQGEDYGYTF